This T cell receptor (beta chain) is from a study of blood T cell repertoires in COVID-19. Study summary: COVID-19 samples, acute and convalescent, were from the United States, Italy and Spain. Sources were T cells, B-cell-depleted T cells, or PBMCs; the material itself was cDNA or gDNA.

Authors' processing steps: Reference gene primer amplification gave estimated nucleated cell counts. The assay was immunoSEQ multiplex PCR, and TCRdb's table has in-frame clones only and misses some. V and J calls and clone size come straight from that table; D and trimming were deduced from the DNA. The table includes about 71,000 clones, approximately 85% detected once. Germline-derived CDR1 and CDR2 are MNHEY and SVGEGT. Between the trimmed V and J ends, which lost 2 bases and 2 bases, there was a span of 16 bases. The CDR3 loop spans 17 amino acids. This receptor was taken from a man at least 80 years old with acute or convalescent COVID-19. Source material: peripheral blood. The J gene is TRBJ2-4, the V gene TRBV6-2 or TRBV6-3, with a possible D match to TRBD1 (5 bases). The CDR3 bases are TGTGCCAGCAGTTACACCGGACACAGTCGTCCCAAAAACATTCAGTACTTC. It yields the protein CASSYTGHSRPKNIQYF.